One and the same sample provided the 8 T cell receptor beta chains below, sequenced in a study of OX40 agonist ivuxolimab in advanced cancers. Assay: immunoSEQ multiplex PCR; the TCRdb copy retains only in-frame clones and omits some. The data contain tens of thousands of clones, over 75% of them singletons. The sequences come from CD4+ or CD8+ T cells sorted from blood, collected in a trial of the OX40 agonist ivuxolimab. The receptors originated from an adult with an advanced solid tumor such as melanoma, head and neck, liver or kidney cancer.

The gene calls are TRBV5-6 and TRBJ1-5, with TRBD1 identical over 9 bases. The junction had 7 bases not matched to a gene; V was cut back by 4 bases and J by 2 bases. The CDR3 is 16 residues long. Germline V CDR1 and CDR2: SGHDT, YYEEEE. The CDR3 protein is CASSGGTGRGNQPQHF. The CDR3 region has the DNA TGTGCCAGCAGCGGCGGGACAGGGCGTGGCAATCAGCCCCAGCATTTT.

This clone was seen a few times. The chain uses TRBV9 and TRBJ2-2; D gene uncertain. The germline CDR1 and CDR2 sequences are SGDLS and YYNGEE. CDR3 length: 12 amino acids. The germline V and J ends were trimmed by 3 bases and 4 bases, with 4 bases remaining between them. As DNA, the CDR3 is TGTGCCAGCAGCGGCACCACCGGGGAGCTGTTTTTT. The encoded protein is CASSGTTGELFF. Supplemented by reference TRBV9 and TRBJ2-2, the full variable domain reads DSGVTQTPKHLITATGQRVTLRCSPRSGDLSVYWYQQSLDQGLQFLIQYYNGEERAKGNILERFSAQQFPDLHSELNLSSLELGDSALYFCASSGTTGELFFGEGSRLTVL.

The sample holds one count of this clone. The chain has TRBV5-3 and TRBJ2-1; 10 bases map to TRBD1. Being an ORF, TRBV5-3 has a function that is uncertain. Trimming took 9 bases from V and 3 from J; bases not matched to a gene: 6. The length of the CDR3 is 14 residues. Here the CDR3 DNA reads TGTGCCACAACCGGGACAGGGGTCTACAATGAGCAGTTCTTC. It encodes CATTGTGVYNEQFF.

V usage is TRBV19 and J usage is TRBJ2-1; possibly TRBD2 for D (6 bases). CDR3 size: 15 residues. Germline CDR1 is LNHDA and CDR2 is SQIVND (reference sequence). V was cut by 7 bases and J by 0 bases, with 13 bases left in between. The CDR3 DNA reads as TGTGCCAGTACCACTGTAGCGGCCTCCTACAATGAGCAGTTCTTC. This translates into CASTTVAASYNEQFF.

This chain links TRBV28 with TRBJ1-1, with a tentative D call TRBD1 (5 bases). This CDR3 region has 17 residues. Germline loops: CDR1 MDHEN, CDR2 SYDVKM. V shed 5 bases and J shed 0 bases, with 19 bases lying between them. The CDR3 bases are TGTGCCAGCAGTACCAAGTATGGGGGACCCATGAACACTGAAGCTTTCTTT. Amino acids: CASSTKYGGPMNTEAFF.

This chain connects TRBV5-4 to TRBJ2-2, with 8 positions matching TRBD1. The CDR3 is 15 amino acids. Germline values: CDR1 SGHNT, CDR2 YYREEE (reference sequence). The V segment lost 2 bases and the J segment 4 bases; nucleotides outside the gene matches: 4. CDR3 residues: CASSFRTGGTGELFF. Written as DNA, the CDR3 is TGTGCCAGCAGCTTTAGAACAGGGGGCACCGGGGAGCTGTTTTTT.

CDR3 sequence reads: CASTDRGGTEAFF. The CDR3 DNA follows: TGTGCCAGTACCGACAGGGGTGGCACTGAAGCTTTCTTT. This chain joins TRBV19 and TRBJ1-1; 8 bases are shared with TRBD1. Germline trimming cut 7 bases from V and 4 bases from J; bases unmatched to any gene: 5. The CDR3 covers 13 residues. From germline, CDR1 is LNHDA and CDR2 SQIVND (reference sequence).

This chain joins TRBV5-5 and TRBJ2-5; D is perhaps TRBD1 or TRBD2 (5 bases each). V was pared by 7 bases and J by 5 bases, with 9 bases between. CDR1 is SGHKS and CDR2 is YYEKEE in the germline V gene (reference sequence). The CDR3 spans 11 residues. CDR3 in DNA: TGTGCCAGCCGAGGGGTCGAGACCCAGTACTTC. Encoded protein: CASRGVETQYF.